A single TCR beta chain is shown here with its context. Amplified TCR beta CDR3 regions derived from RNA transcripts. Researchers ran a first-round RT-PCR on the TCR CDR3 using the HTBI primer set. TCRdb called the multiplex PCR reads again in MiXCR, with one record for every CDR3 protein. Here the sample spans about 840,000 distinct CDR3 sequences, 35% to 45% being singletons. This record comes from a study of T cells in Graves' hyperthyroidism and ophthalmopathy. CDR1 and CDR2 (germline): MNHNS, SASEGT. V lost 6 bases to trimming and J lost 2 bases, with 13 bases between them. The CDR3 contains 15 residues.

The chain is built from TRBV6-1 and TRBJ1-4; tentative D call: TRBD1 (5 bases). Specimen: blood. The sequence was obtained from a man younger than 35 with Graves' hyperthyroidism. In DNA, the CDR3 is TGTGCCAGCAGGGATCGACAGACTACTAATGAAAAACTGTTTTTT. Its translation: CASRDRQTTNEKLFF.